Here is one T cell receptor beta chain with its context. The CDR3 end shows no conserved phenylalanine or tryptophan, and so a read error is likely. These data come from a study of blood T cell repertoires in COVID-19. In the original analysis: How many nucleated cells were present was estimated from reference gene primer amplification. Some clones are missing from TCRdb's copy, which holds only in-frame ones; the method was immunoSEQ multiplex PCR. The DNA was the basis for D and trimming; V, J and clone size are from that table. The sample contains some 120,000 clones, approximately 90% of which appear only once. The sequenced material came from peripheral blood. The origin of this receptor is a human donor with active COVID-19. The donor label of this sample is uncertain.

The CDR3 DNA reads TGTGCCAGCAGGGTCGAGGGGGCCTATGGCTACACCTCC. This codes for CASRVEGAYGYTS. V and J are TRBV12-3 or TRBV12-4 and TRBJ1-2, with 7 bases aligning to TRBD1. With V trimmed by 6 bases and J by 4 bases, 5 bases remained unmatched. This CDR3 contains 13 residues.